Below, 29 T cell receptor beta chains from the same sample are listed, as sequenced in a study of blood T cells in healthy people across ages. The authors ran a second PCR of about 6 to 11 cycles using a sample-barcoded 5' primer and a J-beta primer mix. TCRdb reanalysed the 5' RACE reads using MiXCR and keeps one entry per CDR3 protein. Among about 1.5 million distinct CDR3 sequences listed, approximately 42% were seen once. Sequenced sample: blood. All receptors derive from a young woman in good health.

The rearrangement uses TRBV30 and TRBJ2-7, with D hard to call. The V and J ends lost 2 bases and 2 bases respectively, with 10 bases between them. The length of the CDR3 is 13 residues. Germline assignment: CDR1 GTSNPN and CDR2 SVGIG (reference sequence). The chain's CDR3 is CAWSPGSTYEQYF. The CDR3 DNA follows: TGTGCCTGGAGTCCTGGTTCTACCTACGAGCAGTACTTC.

J is TRBJ2-3 and V is TRBV30; tentatively, D is TRBD1 (7 bases). V lost 0 bases, J lost 4 bases, and 11 bases lay in between. The CDR3 has 14 amino acids. Per germline, CDR1 GTSNPN and CDR2 SVGIG (reference sequence). The CDR3 loop is CAWSVQGGSDTQYF. DNA of the CDR3: TGTGCCTGGAGTGTGCAGGGGGGTTCAGATACGCAGTATTTT.

This clonotype has a count of ten or more. This chain connects TRBV4-1 to TRBJ2-1, with 9 positions matching TRBD2. Germline trimming cut 4 bases from V and 1 base from J; bases unmatched to any gene: 5. Germline CDR1 is MGHRA and CDR2 is YSYEKL. There are 16 residues in the CDR3. The CDR3 reads CASSPGLASSYNEQFF. The CDR3, as DNA: TGCGCCAGCAGCCCAGGACTAGCGAGTTCCTACAATGAGCAGTTCTTC.

The rearrangement links TRBV12-3 or TRBV12-4 to TRBJ2-2; 8 positions match TRBD1. CDR3 size: 17 residues. The J segment lost 5 bases and the V segment lost 2 bases, leaving 10 bases of the junction unmatched. Here the CDR3 reads CASSLTSWTGRTGELFF. Here the CDR3 DNA reads TGTGCCAGCAGTTTAACAAGCTGGACAGGGCGGACCGGGGAGCTGTTTTTT.

This rearrangement joins TRBV4-3 to TRBJ2-4, with 7 bases lining up with TRBD2. J was trimmed by 6 bases and V by 1 base; bases with no gene match: 3. This CDR3 region has 14 residues. The germline V gene has CDR1 LGHNA and CDR2 YSLEER. The CDR3 sequence: CASSQGAGRNIQYF. The CDR3 DNA reads as TGCGCCAGCAGCCAAGGAGCGGGGAGAAACATTCAGTACTTC.

This chain connects TRBV27 to TRBJ2-7; possible D gene TRBD1, 6 bases. Germline-derived CDR1 and CDR2 are MNHEY and SMNVEV (reference sequence). The CDR3 is 14 amino acids. The V end was cut by 3 bases, the J end by 0 bases, with 9 bases between. CDR3 loop: CASSFQGLSYEQYF. CDR3 nucleotides: TGTGCCAGCAGTTTTCAGGGGCTCTCCTACGAGCAGTACTTC.

Only a few counts were recorded for this clonotype. The V and J genes are TRBV6-1 and TRBJ2-1, with D tentatively TRBD1 (6 bases). CDR3 length equals 13 residues. Germline V CDR1 and CDR2: MNHNS, SASEGT. V lost 6 bases and J lost 6, with 12 bases in between. The CDR3 loop is CASRPGTFNEQFF. CDR3 DNA: TGTGCCAGCAGACCCGGGACATTCAATGAGCAGTTCTTC.

This sequence joins TRBV2 and TRBJ2-7, with D hard to call. Trimming shortened V by 4 bases and J by 7 bases, and 17 bases separated the two germline ends. The CDR3 loop spans 14 amino acids. The germline CDR1 and CDR2 sequences are SNHLY and FYNNEI. CDR3 in DNA: TGTGCCAGCAGTGGACTGGACCAAATGGGAGAGCAGTACTTC. It codes for CASSGLDQMGEQYF.

As for this clonotype: This may stem from a read error, because a much larger clone lies one nucleotide away. The chain couples TRBV20-1 to TRBJ2-5; the D is unclear. Trimming pared 3 bases from V and 11 bases from J, leaving 16 bases between. Germline lookup yields CDR1 DFQATT and CDR2 SNEGSKA (reference sequence). The CDR3 runs to 12 residues. CDR3 sequence: CSASKAEYGQYF. Here the CDR3 DNA reads TGCAGTGCTAGTAAGGCGGAATACGGGCAGTACTTC.

The chain couples TRBV15 to TRBJ2-3; weak D call: TRBD2 (5 bases). This CDR3 spans 15 amino acids. CDR1 and CDR2 from the germline V gene are LNHNV and YYDKDF (reference sequence). The ends were cut back, 5 bases at V and 2 bases at J, with 14 bases in the middle. Here the CDR3 reads CATSSRKAVTDTQYF. CDR3 DNA: TGTGCCACCAGCTCTCGCAAAGCGGTCACAGATACGCAGTATTTT.

In its sample, this clonotype was seen a few times. The chain has TRBV7-2 and TRBJ2-3; TRBD2 aligns across 8 bases. J lost 4 bases, V lost 3 bases, and 9 bases had no gene match. The CDR3 runs 16 residues. Germline values: CDR1 SGHTA, CDR2 FQGNSA. CDR3 DNA: TGTGCCAGCAGCTTCTCTCCATCGGGGGGGGCAGATACGCAGTATTTT. It is translated as CASSFSPSGGADTQYF.

This clonotype has only a few counts. The CDR3 spells CASSKDRGTYNEQFF. DNA for the CDR3: TGTGCCAGCAGCAAAGACAGGGGAACCTACAATGAGCAGTTCTTC. The chain uses TRBV7-9 and TRBJ2-1; 8 positions match TRBD1. The germline CDR1 and CDR2 sequences are SEHNR and FQNEAQ (reference sequence). CDR3 length equals 15 residues. V dropped 5 bases and J dropped 2; count of bases not matched to a gene: 5.

For the CDR3, the DNA is TGTGCCAGCAGCTTGATTCACACCCGAGGGGCCGGGGAGCTGTTTTTT. This sequence encodes CASSLIHTRGAGELFF. The chain carries TRBV7-2 and TRBJ2-2, with D possibly being TRBD1 or TRBD2 (5 bases each). Trimming cost V 3 bases and J 6 bases, with 17 bases left between them. CDR1 SGHTA and CDR2 FQGNSA come from the germline V gene. The CDR3 extends over 16 amino acids. The variable domain in full, completed from reference TRBV7-2 and TRBJ2-2, reads GAGVSQSPSNKVTEKGKDVELRCDPISGHTALYWYRQSLGQGLEFLIYFQGNSAPDKSGLPSDRFSAERTGGSVSTLTIQRTQQEDSAVYLCASSLIHTRGAGELFFGEGSRLTVL.

With respect to this clonotype: Mismatch with germline at one junction end may stem from a read error. This chain connects TRBV5-1 to TRBJ1-2; TRBD1 might be the D (5 bases). Germline values: CDR1 SGHRS, CDR2 YFSETQ. The CDR3 covers 16 residues. The CDR3: CASSSVSHRPNYGYSF. Here the CDR3 DNA reads TGCGCCAGCAGCTCCGTCTCCCACAGGCCCAACTATGGCTACAGCTTC.

This clonotype was detected once. The rearrangement links TRBV7-6 to TRBJ1-1; D ambiguous. In germline, CDR1 is SGHVS, CDR2 FNYEAQ. The V gene lost 5 bases and the J gene lost 4 bases, with 14 bases spanning the gap. The CDR3 loop spans 14 amino acids. DNA for the CDR3: TGTGCCAGCAGCCTGACGCCTAGAGGCACTGAAGCTTTCTTT. Translation: CASSLTPRGTEAFF.

This clonotype was counted only a few times. The chain uses TRBV5-6 and TRBJ2-7; 7 bases line up with TRBD1. Germline lookup yields CDR1 SGHDT and CDR2 YYEEEE. CDR3 size: 16 residues. Trimming took 0 bases from V and 6 from J; bases not matched to a gene: 12. Here the CDR3 reads CASSLDLGTVLSEQYF. Here the CDR3 DNA reads TGTGCCAGCAGCTTGGATCTCGGGACAGTTCTCTCCGAGCAGTACTTC.

The rearrangement uses TRBV12-3 or TRBV12-4 and TRBJ1-6; D uncertain. The CDR3 has 16 amino acids. The V gene lost 2 bases and the J gene lost 4 bases, with 12 bases spanning the gap. The CDR3 region has the DNA TGTGCCAGCAGTTTATCCGGGCCCAAATATAATTCACCCCTCCACTTT. It codes for CASSLSGPKYNSPLHF.

The gene calls are TRBV9 and TRBJ2-3; TRBD2 aligns across 9 bases. Germline V gene sequence: CDR1 SGDLS, CDR2 YYNGEE. This CDR3 has 16 residues. V lost 0 bases and J lost 1; bases outside the gene matches: 3. CDR3 residues: CASSVGLAVRTDTQYF. The CDR3, as DNA: TGTGCCAGCAGCGTAGGACTAGCGGTCCGCACAGATACGCAGTATTTT.

This clonotype was seen more than once but under ten times. The chain couples TRBV12-3 or TRBV12-4 to TRBJ2-1; 9 nucleotides match TRBD2. Matching the DNA end better, TRBJ2-7 makes the J call doubtful. This CDR3 has 17 residues. CDR3 coding DNA: TGTGCCAGCAGTTTTGGCGGGGGGGCGGTATCCTACAATGAGCAGTACTTC. This encodes CASSFGGGAVSYNEQYF.

The J gene is TRBJ1-4, the V gene TRBV11-2; no clear D. The CDR3 is made up of 17 amino acids. CDR1 is SGHAT and CDR2 is FQNNGV in the germline V gene. V shed 1 base and J shed 4 bases, with 16 bases lying between them. CDR3 coding DNA: TGTGCCAGCAGCTTAGGTGTGGGCAGCGCAAGTAATGAAAAACTGTTTTTT. It specifies CASSLGVGSASNEKLFF. The whole variable domain, remainder taken from reference TRBV11-2 and TRBJ1-4, is EAGVAQSPRYKIIEKRQSVAFWCNPISGHATLYWYQQILGQGPKLLIQFQNNGVVDDSQLPKDRFSAERLKGVDSTLKIQPAKLEDSAVYLCASSLGVGSASNEKLFFGSGTQLSVL.

The V gene is TRBV12-3 or TRBV12-4, the J gene TRBJ1-2; D unclear. Trimming stripped 2 bases from V and 3 bases from J, with 7 bases between. The CDR3 length is 13 residues. The CDR3 here is CASSLLRDYGYTF. Here the CDR3 DNA reads TGTGCCAGCAGTTTATTAAGGGACTATGGCTACACCTTC.

The gene calls are TRBV7-2 and TRBJ1-2, with 8 positions matching TRBD1. CDR3 length equals 15 residues. In germline, CDR1 is SGHTA, CDR2 FQGNSA. J lost 4 bases, V lost 7 bases, and 11 bases had no gene match. The DNA for the CDR3 is TGTGCCAGCAACCAAAGACAGGGGTTGGGCTATGGCTACACCTTC. Translated: CASNQRQGLGYGYTF.

This clonotype was found once. The rearrangement links TRBV20-1 to TRBJ1-3, with a weak D call TRBD1 (5 bases). The CDR3 sequence is 15 residues long. The V gene lost 5 bases and the J gene lost 0 bases, with 14 bases spanning the gap. CDR1 and CDR2 (germline): DFQATT, SNEGSKA (reference sequence). CDR3 protein: CSALPGHLSGNTIYF. The CDR3 bases are TGCAGTGCTCTCCCTGGACACCTCTCTGGAAACACCATATATTTT.

This rearrangement joins TRBV10-3 to TRBJ2-7, with 11 nucleotides matching TRBD2. The V gene end was trimmed by 10 bases and the J gene end by 1 base; junction bases not matched to a gene: 3. Germline values: CDR1 ENHRY, CDR2 SYGVKD. This CDR3 has 13 amino acids. CDR3 bases: TGTGCCACCGGGACTAGCGGTTCCTACGAGCAGTACTTC. Protein: CATGTSGSYEQYF.

This clonotype has more than one count but fewer than ten. The chain joins TRBV20-1 to TRBJ2-5; 7 bases align to TRBD2. Germline V lookup: CDR1 DFQATT, CDR2 SNEGSKA (reference sequence). The length of the CDR3 is 15 residues. J was trimmed by 0 bases and V by 1 base; bases with no gene match: 5. The CDR3 sequence: CSARVSRGNQETQYF. CDR3 nucleotide sequence: TGCAGTGCTAGAGTCTCGCGGGGGAACCAAGAGACCCAGTACTTC.

This clonotype has a handful of counts. V and J are TRBV7-2 and TRBJ2-1; 8 nucleotides align to TRBD2. The CDR3 length is 15 residues. Germline V gene sequence: CDR1 SGHTA, CDR2 FQGNSA. V shed 0 bases, J shed 8 bases, and the junction held 6 bases outside the gene matches. The CDR3 coding sequence is TGTGCCAGCAGCTTAGCAGCGACTAGCGCGGATGAGCAGTTCTTC. This translates into CASSLAATSADEQFF.

This clonotype was counted between two and nine times. The rearrangement links TRBV28 to TRBJ2-3; 15 positions agree with TRBD2. The junction had 14 bases not matched to a gene; V was cut back by 7 bases and J by 0 bases. The CDR3 is 20 residues long. Germline-derived CDR1 and CDR2 are MDHEN and SYDVKM. This CDR3 is CASTTPGTSGRWGSTDTQYF. The CDR3 DNA is TGTGCCAGCACCACTCCCGGGACTAGCGGGAGGTGGGGGAGCACAGATACGCAGTATTTT.

Regarding this clonotype: At one of its ends the junction is not consistent with the germline gene, which may arise from a read error. The rearrangement joins TRBV7-2 to TRBJ2-3; TRBD2 is a possible D gene (6 bases). This CDR3 is built from 16 residues. Germline-derived CDR1 and CDR2 are SGHTA and FQGNSA. As DNA, the CDR3 is TGTGCCAGCAGCCGGGAGTGGGGGTCTAGCACAGATACGCCGTATTTT. Translated: CASSREWGSSTDTPYF.

This clonotype was observed a few times. The chain employs TRBV27 and TRBJ1-5, with 12 bases matching TRBD1. CDR3 size: 14 residues. J lost 7 bases, V lost 5 bases, and 3 bases had no gene match. Germline CDR1 and CDR2: MNHEY and SMNVEV (reference sequence). The CDR3 spells CASSPGQGAQPQHF. The CDR3, as DNA: TGTGCCAGCAGTCCGGGACAGGGGGCCCAGCCCCAGCATTTT.